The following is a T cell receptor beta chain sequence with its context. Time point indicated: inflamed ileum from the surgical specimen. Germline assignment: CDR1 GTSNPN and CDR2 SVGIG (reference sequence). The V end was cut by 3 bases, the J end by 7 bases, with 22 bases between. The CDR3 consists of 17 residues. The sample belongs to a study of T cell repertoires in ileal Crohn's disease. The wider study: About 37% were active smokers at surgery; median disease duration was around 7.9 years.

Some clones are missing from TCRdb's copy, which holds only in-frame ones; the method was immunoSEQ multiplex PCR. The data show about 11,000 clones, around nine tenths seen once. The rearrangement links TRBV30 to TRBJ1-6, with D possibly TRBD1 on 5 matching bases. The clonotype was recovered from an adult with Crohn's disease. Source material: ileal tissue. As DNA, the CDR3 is TGTGCCTGGAGCTACCGTCCTAACGCGGGGGACAATTCACCCCTCCACTTT. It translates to CAWSYRPNAGDNSPLHF. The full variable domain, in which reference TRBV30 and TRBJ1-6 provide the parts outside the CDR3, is SQTIHQWPATLVQPVGSPLSLECTVEGTSNPNLYWYRQAAGRGLQLLFYSVGIGQISSEVPQNLSASRPQDRQFILSSKKLLLSDSGFYLCAWSYRPNAGDNSPLHFGNGTRLTVT.